The rows below give T cell receptor beta chains drawn from one sample of a study of vaccination and CD4 T cells after COVID-19. These receptors have no identified antigens. Via MiXCR, TCRdb re-called the PCR reads, giving one row per CDR3 protein. The profile covers more than 9,000 distinct CDR3 sequences, with just under 65% appearing a single time and approximately 30% taken by the ten largest. The sample was CD4+ T cells from blood, cultured in vitro. Every receptor here comes from a human donor who had recovered from COVID-19. CDR3s include the opening cysteine and the closing phenylalanine or tryptophan. Each record gives: J gene, V gene, clone size, D gene, CDR3 DNA, CDR3 protein. A D gene is named only where the DNA matches it firmly. Rows may omit the clone size; those that give it use once, few, many or a size class.

>TRBJ2-3|TRBV19|-|TRBD2
TGTGCCAGTAGTATCTCCTCAAGCGGGAGGAGAGGAGATACGCAGTATTTT
CASSISSSGRRGDTQYF
>TRBJ1-2|TRBV19|-|TRBD1
TGTGCCAGTAGTAGTTCCGGGACAGCCGACTATGGCTACACCTTC
CASSSSGTADYGYTF
>TRBJ2-6|TRBV11-2|-|-
TGTGCCAGCAGCTTGGGACCCACTGGGGCCAACGTCCTGACTTTC
CASSLGPTGANVLTF
>TRBJ2-3|TRBV11-3|few|TRBD1
TGTGCCAGCAGCTTACTGGGACAGGAGAGCACAGATACGCAGTATTTT
CASSLLGQESTDTQYF
>TRBJ2-3|TRBV20-1|few|-
TGCAGTGCTTCCAGGGCGGTAGGCACAGATACGCAGTATTTT
CSASRAVGTDTQYF
>TRBJ1-5|TRBV6-1|-|TRBD1
TGTGCCTCATCACCTAAGGCGGGACAGGGTTATCAGCCCCAGCATTTT
CASSPKAGQGYQPQHF
>TRBJ2-3|TRBV28|-|TRBD2
TGTGCCAGCAGACAGACTAGCGGGAGCGCAGATACGCAGTATTTT
CASRQTSGSADTQYF
>TRBJ2-2|TRBV6-1|-|-
TGTGCCAGCAGTGAATTCGGTGTCGGGGAGCTGTTTTTT
CASSEFGVGELFF
>TRBJ2-5|TRBV10-1|few|TRBD2
TGCGCCAGCAGTGACCCGGGACTAGCGGGCGGGGAGACCCAGTACTTC
CASSDPGLAGGETQYF
>TRBJ1-2|TRBV5-3|large|-
TGTGCCAGGCCTCTCCTAGCGGTAGTGGGTCCGACAGATCGGGACTATGGCTACACCTTC
CARPLLAVVGPTDRDYGYTF
>TRBJ1-5|TRBV27|-|-
TGTGCCAGCAGTCCCCAGGGTTTCGACAATCAGCCCCAGCATTTT
CASSPQGFDNQPQHF
>TRBJ1-1|TRBV9|-|-
TGTGCCAGCAGCGTAGGGGGCAGGGCCCACACTGAAGCTTTCTTT
CASSVGGRAHTEAFF
>TRBJ2-1|TRBV20-1|-|-
TGCAGTGCTCATAATGAGCAGTTCTTC
CSAHNEQFF
>TRBJ2-7|TRBV15|-|-
TGTGCCACCAGCAGAGACGACTACGAGCAGTACTTC
CATSRDDYEQYF
>TRBJ1-2|TRBV6-1|-|TRBD1
TGTGCCAGCAGTCCCCGGACAGGGATTGGCTACACCTTC
CASSPRTGIGYTF
>TRBJ1-2|TRBV6-2/TRBV6-3|hyperexpanded|-
TGTGCCAGCAGTCAAGGAGCTAACTATGGCTACACCTTC
CASSQGANYGYTF